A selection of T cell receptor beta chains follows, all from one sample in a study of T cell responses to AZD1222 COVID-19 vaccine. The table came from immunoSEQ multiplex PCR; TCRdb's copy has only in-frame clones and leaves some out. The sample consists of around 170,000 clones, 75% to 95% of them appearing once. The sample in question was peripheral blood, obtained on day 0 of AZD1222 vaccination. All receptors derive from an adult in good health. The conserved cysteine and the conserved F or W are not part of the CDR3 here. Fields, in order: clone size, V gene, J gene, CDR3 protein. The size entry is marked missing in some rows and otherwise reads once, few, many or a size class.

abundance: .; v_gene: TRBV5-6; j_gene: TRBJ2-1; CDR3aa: ASSLWSASNEQF
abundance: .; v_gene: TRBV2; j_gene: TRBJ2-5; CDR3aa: ASNPGEQETQY
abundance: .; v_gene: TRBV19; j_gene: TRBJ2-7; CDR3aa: ASSRGGLPREQY
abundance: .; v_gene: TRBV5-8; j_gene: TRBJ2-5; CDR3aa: ASSITTAGPNGPETQY
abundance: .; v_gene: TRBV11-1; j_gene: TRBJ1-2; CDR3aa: ASSPVDRERKMT
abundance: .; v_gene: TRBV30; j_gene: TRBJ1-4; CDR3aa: AWSVHLNEKLF
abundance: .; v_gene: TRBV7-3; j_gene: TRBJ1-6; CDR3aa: ASSQTGGSAPLH
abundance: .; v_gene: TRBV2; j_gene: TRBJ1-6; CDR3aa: ASSELGVNSPLH
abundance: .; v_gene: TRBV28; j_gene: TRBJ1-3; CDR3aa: ASSEGQRNTIY
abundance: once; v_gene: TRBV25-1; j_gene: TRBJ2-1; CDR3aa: ASSSFTGGEDEQF
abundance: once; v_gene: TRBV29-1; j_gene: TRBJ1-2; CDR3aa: SVVGTPPNYGYT
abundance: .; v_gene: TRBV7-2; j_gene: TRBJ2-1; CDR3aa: ASSLGLGGGEQF
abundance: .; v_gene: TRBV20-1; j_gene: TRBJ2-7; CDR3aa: SAPYSYEQY
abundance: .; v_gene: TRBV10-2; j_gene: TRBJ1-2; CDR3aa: ASSEGLTNYGYT
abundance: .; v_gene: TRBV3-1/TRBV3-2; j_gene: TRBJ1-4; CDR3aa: ASRSWQTNEKLF
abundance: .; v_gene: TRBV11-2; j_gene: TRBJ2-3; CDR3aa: ASSLGDTQY
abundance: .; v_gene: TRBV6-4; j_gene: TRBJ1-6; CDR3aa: ATKDRGNSPLH
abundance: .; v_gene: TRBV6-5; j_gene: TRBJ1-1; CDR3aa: ASSSGLGNTEAF
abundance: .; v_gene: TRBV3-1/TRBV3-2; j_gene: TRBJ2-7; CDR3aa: ASSQLAGGYEQY
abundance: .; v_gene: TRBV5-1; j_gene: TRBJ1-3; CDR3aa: ASSPAGNTIY
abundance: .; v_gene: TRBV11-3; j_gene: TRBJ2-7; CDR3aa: ASSREGDSYEQY
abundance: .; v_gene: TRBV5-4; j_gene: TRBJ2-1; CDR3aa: ASSQGLAGGTNEQF
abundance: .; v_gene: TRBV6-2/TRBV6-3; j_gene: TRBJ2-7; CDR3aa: ASSFSGVSYEQY
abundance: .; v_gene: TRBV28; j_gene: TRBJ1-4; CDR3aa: ASRDRDRSNEKLF
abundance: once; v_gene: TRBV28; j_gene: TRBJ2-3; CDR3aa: ASSLIQGVGTDTQY
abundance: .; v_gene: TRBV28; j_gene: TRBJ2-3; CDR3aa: ASSLWSLSGGTDTQY
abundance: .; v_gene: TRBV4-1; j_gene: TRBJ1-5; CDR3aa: ASSQEGGSNQPQH
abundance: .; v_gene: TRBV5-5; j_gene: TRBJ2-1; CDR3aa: ASSLFSRVGNEQF
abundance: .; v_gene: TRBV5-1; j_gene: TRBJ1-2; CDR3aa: ASTRQSSNYGYT
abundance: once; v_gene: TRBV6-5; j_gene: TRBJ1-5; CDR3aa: ASSYSGGHQPQH
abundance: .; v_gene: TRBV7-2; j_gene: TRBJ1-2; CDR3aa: ASSLGVIWLGGYT
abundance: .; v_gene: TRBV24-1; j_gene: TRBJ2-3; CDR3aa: ATSDPTSVTDTQY
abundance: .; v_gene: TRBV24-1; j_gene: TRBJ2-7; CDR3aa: ARSRDTLSYEQY
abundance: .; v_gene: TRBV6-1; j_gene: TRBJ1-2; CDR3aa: ASSEGAGNYGYT
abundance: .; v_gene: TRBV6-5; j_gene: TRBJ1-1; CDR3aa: ASSSKGTAEAF
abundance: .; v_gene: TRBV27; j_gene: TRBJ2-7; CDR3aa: ASSPRGLAGDLSYEQY
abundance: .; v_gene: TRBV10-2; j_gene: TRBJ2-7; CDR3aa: ASGRQGRSYEQY
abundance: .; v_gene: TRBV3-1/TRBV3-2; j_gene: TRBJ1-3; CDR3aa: ASSRRRQAMSGNTIY
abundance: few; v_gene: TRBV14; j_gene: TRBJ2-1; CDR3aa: ASSQAYLNNEQF
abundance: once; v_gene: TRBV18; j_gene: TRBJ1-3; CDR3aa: ASSPTGLSGNTIY
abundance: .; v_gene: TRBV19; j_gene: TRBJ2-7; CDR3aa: ASSIGFGRSYEQY
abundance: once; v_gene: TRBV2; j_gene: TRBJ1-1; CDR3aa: ASSEDSYEAF
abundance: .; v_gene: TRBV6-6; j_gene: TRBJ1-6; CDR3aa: ASSYGQNNSPLH
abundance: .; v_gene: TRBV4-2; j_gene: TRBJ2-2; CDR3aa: ASSHGTGVLLTGGELF
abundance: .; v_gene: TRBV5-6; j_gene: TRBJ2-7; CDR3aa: ASSYVTLSYEQY
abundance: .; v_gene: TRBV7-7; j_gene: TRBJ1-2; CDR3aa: ASSLDRTGAGYT
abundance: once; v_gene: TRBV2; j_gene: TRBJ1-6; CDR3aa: ASTEPFNSPLH
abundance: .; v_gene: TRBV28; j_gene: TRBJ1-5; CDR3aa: ASSFRANQPQH
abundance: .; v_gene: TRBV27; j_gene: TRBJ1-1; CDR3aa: ASSVTGTANTEAF
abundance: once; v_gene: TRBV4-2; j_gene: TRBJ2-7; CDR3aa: ASSQENRGLYEQY